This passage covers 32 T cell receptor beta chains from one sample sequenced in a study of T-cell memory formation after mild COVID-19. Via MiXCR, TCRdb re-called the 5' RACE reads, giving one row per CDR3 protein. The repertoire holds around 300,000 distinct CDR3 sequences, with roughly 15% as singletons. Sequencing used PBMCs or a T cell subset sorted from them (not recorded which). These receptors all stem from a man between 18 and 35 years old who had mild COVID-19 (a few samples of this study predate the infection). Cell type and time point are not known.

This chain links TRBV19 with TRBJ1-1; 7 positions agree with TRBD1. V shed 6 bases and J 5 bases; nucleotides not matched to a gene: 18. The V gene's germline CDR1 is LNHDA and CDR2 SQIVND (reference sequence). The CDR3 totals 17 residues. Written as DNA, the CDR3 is TGTGCCAGTAGGAACTGGGACAGTACACCGGTAAATACTGAAGCTTTCTTT. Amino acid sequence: CASRNWDSTPVNTEAFF.

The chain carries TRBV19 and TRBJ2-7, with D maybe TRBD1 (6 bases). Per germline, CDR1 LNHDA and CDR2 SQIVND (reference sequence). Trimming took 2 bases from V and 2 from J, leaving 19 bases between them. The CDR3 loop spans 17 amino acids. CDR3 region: CASSILSSGTSTYEQYF. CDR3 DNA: TGTGCCAGTAGTATACTATCCTCCGGGACATCAACCTACGAGCAGTACTTC.

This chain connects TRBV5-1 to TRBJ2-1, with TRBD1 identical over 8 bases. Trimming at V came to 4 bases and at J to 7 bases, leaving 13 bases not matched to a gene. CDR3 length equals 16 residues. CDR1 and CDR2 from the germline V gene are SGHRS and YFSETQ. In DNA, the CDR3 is TGCGCCAGCAGCGGTGGGACAGGACTTGATGTGAATGAGCAGTTCTTC. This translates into CASSGGTGLDVNEQFF.

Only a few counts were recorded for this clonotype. The CDR3 here is CASRGVEHGYTF. CDR3 coding DNA: TGTGCCAGCAGGGGGGTTGAACATGGCTACACCTTC. V is TRBV28 and J is TRBJ1-2, with D perhaps TRBD1 (5 bases). The V end was cut by 6 bases, the J end by 6 bases, with 11 bases between. Germline CDR1 MDHEN, CDR2 SYDVKM. This CDR3 comprises 12 residues.

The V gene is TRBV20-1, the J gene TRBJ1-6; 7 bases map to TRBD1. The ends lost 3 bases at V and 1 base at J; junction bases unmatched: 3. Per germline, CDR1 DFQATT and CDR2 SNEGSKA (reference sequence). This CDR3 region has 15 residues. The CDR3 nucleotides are TGCAGTGCTAGCAACAGGGGATCCTATAATTCACCCCTCCACTTT. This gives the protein CSASNRGSYNSPLHF.

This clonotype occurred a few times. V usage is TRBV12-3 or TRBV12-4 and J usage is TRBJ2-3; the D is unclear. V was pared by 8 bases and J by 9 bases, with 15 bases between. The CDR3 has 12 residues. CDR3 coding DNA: TGTGCCAGCCCCCCCGAGGCCCGAACGCAGTATTTT. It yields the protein CASPPEARTQYF.

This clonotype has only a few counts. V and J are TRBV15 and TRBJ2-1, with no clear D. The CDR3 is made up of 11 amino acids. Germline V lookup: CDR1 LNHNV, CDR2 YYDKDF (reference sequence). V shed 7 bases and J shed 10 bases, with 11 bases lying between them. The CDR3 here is CATKRHGEQFF. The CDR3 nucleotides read TGTGCCACCAAACGGCACGGCGAGCAGTTCTTC.

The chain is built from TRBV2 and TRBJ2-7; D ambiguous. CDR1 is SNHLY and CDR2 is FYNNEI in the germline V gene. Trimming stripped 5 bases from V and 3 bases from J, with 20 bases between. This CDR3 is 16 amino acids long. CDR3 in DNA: TGTGCCAGCAGTATACAAAGGGTCGGTCGAGACTACGAGCAGTACTTC. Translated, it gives CASSIQRVGRDYEQYF.

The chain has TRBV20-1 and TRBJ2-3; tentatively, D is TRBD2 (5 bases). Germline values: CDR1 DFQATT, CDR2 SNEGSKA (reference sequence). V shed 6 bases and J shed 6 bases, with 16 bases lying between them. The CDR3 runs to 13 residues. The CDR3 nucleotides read TGCAGTGCGAGGGATGCGGGTATGGATACGCAGTATTTT. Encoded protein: CSARDAGMDTQYF.

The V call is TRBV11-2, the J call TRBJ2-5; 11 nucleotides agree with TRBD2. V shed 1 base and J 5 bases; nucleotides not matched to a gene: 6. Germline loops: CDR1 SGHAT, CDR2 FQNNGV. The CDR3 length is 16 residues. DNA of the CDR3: TGTGCCAGCAGCTTAGTTGAACTAGCGGGGGACGAGACCCAGTACTTC. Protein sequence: CASSLVELAGDETQYF.

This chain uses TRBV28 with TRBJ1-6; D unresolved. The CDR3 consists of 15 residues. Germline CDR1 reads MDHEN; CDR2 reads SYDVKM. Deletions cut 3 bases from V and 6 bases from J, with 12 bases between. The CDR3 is CASSLDLGGNSPLHF. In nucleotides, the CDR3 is TGTGCCAGCAGTTTGGACCTCGGAGGTAATTCACCCCTCCACTTT.

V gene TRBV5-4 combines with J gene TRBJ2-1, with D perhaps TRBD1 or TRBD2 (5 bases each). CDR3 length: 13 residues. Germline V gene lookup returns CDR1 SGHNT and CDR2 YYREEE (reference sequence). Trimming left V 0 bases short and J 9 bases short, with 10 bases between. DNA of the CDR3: TGTGCCAGCAGCTTGGACGGGGCTAGTGAGCAGTTCTTC. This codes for CASSLDGASEQFF.

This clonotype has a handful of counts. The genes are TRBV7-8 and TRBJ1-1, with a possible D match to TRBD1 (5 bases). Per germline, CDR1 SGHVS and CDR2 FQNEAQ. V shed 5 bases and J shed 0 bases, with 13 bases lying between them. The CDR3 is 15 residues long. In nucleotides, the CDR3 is TGTGCCAGCAGCCCACCGGGGGGATTGAACACTGAAGCTTTCTTT. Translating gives CASSPPGGLNTEAFF.

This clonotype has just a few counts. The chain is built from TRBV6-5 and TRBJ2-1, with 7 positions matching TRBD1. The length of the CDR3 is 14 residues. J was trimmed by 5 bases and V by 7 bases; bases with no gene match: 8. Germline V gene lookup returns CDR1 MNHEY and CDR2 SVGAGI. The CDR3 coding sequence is TGTGCCAGCACTAACTTTCAGGGGGACAATGAGCAGTTCTTC. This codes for CASTNFQGDNEQFF.

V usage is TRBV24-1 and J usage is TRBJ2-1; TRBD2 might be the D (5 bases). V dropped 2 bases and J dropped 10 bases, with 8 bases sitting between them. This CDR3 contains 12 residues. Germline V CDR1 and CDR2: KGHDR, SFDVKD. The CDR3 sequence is CATSDSRGEQFF. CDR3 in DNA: TGTGCCACCAGTGATTCCCGGGGAGAGCAGTTCTTC.

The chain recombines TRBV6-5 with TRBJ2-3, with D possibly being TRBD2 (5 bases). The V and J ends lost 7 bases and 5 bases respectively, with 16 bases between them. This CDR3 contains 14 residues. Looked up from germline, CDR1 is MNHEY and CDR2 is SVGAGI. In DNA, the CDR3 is TGTGCCAGCAAAAATGCAGGACGGGGAGATACGCAGTATTTT. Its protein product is CASKNAGRGDTQYF.

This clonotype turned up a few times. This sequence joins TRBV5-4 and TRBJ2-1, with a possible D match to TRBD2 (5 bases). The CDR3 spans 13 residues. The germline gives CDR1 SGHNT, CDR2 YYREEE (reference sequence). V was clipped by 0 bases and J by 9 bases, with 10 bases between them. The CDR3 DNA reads TGTGCCAGCAGCTTGGTGGCAGAGGGTGAGCAGTTCTTC. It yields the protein CASSLVAEGEQFF.

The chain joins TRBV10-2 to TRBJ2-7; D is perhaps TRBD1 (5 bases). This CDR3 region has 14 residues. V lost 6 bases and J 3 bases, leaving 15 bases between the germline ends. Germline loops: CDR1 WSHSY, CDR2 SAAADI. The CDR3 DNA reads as TGCGCCAGCAGGCGCGTGGGGCAATTCTACGAGCAGTACTTC. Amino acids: CASRRVGQFYEQYF.

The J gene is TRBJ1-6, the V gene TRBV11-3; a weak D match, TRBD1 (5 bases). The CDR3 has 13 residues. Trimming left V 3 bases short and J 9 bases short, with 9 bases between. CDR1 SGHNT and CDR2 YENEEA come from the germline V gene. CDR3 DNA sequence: TGTGCCAGCAGCTTCGACAGTTTTTCACCCCTCCACTTT. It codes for CASSFDSFSPLHF.

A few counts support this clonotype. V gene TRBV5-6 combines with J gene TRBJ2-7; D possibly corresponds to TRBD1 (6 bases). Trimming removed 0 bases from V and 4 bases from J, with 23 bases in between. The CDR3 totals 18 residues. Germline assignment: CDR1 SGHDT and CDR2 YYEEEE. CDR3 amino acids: CASSLALRRDKGNYEQYV. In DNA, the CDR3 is TGTGCCAGCAGCTTGGCCCTGCGCCGGGACAAGGGGAATTACGAGCAGTACGTC.

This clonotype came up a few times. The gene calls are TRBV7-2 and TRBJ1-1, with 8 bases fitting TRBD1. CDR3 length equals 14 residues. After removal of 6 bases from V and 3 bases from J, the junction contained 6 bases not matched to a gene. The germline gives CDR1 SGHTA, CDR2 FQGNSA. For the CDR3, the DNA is TGTGCCAGCAGGGCAGGGGGCTTAGACACTGAAGCTTTCTTT. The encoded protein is CASRAGGLDTEAFF.

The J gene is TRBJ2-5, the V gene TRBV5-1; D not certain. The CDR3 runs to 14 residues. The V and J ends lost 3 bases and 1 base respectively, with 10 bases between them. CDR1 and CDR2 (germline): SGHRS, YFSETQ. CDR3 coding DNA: TGCGCCAGCAGCTCGACCCCCTCCCAAGAGACCCAGTACTTC. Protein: CASSSTPSQETQYF.

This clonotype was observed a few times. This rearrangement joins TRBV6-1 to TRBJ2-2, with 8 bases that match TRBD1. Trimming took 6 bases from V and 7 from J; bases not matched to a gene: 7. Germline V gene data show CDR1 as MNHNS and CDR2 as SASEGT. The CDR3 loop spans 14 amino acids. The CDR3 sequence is CASRPGGLLGELFF. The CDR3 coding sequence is TGTGCCAGCAGGCCAGGGGGCCTCCTCGGGGAGCTGTTTTTT.

The CDR3 DNA sequence: TGTGCCAGCAGCTTAATCCAGGGGGTCGACACTGAAGCTTTCTTT. It translates to CASSLIQGVDTEAFF. The V call is TRBV11-1, the J call TRBJ1-1; 7 bases map to TRBD1. The CDR3 spans 15 residues. Looked up from germline, CDR1 is SGHAT and CDR2 is FQDESV (reference sequence). V gave up 2 bases and J gave up 3 bases; unmatched junction bases: 6.

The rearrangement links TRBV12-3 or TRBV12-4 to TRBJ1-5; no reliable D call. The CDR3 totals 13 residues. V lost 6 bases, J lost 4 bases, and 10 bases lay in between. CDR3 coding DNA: TGTGCCAGCAGCGCAGATTATAATCAGCCCCAGCATTTT. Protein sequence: CASSADYNQPQHF.

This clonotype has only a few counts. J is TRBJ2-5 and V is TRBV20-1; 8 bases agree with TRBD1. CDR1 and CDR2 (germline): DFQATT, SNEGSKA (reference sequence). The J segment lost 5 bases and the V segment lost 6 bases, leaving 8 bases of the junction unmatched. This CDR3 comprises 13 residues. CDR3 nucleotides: TGCAGTGCACGACAGGGGAGGATGGAGACCCAGTACTTC. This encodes CSARQGRMETQYF.

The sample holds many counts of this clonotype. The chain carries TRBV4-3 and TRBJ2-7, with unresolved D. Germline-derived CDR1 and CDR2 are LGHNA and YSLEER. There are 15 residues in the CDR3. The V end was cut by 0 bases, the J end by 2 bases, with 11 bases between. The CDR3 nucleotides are TGCGCCAGCAGCCAAGAATGGAGACTGACCTACGAGCAGTACTTC. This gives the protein CASSQEWRLTYEQYF.

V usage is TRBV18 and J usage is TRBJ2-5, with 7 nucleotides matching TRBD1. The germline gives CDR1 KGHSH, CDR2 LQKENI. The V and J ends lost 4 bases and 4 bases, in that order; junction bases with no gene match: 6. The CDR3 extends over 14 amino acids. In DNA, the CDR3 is TGTGCCAGCTCACGACCGGGACAGAGAGAGACCCAGTACTTC. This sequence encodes CASSRPGQRETQYF.

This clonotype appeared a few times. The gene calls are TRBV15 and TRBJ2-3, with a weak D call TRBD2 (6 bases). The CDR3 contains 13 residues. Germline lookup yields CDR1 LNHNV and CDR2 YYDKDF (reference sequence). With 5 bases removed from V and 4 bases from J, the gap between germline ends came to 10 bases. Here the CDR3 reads CATSRPSADTQYF. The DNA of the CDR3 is TGTGCCACCAGCCGCCCTAGCGCAGATACGCAGTATTTT.

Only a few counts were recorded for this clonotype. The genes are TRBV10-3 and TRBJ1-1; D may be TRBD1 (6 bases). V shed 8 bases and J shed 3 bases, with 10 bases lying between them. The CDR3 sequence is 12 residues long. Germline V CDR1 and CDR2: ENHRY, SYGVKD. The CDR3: CAIEGDDTEAFF. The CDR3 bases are TGTGCCATCGAGGGGGACGACACTGAAGCTTTCTTT.

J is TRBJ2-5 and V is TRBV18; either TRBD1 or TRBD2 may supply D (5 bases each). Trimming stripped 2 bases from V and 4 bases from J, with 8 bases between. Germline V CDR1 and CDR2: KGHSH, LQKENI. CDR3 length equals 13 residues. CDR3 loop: CASSPGDGETQYF. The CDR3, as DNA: TGTGCCAGCTCACCAGGGGACGGAGAGACCCAGTACTTC.

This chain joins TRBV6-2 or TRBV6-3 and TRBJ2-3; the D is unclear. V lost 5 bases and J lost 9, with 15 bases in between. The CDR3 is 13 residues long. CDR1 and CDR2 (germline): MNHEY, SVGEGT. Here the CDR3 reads CASSPTPPQTQYF. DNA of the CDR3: TGTGCCAGCAGTCCTACCCCGCCGCAGACGCAGTATTTT.